One and the same sample provided the 30 T cell receptor beta chains below, sequenced in a study of control samples from healthy donors and cancer patients. Sequencing used immunoSEQ multiplex PCR; TCRdb keeps in-frame clones, though not all of them. The repertoire consists of about 96,000 clones, with 93% occurring once and the leading ten covering roughly 8%. Sequenced input: blood. The receptors derive from a man aged 18 to 30 in good health.

The V and J genes are TRBV2 and TRBJ1-2, with D uncertain. CDR3 length equals 16 residues. V lost 1 base to trimming and J lost 6 bases, with 18 bases between them. Germline V CDR1 and CDR2: SNHLY, FYNNEI. The CDR3 sequence: CASSEGGQPSIDGYTF. In DNA, the CDR3 is TGTGCCAGCAGTGAAGGCGGGCAGCCAAGTATCGATGGCTACACCTTC. Using reference TRBV2 and TRBJ1-2 for the parts outside the CDR3, the full variable domain is EPEVTQTPSHQVTQMGQEVILRCVPISNHLYFYWYRQILGQKVEFLVSFYNNEISEKSEIFDDQFSVERPDGSNFTLKIRSTKLEDSAMYFCASSEGGQPSIDGYTFGSGTRLTVV.

V usage is TRBV27 and J usage is TRBJ2-6; D gene ambiguous. V dropped 6 bases and J dropped 0 bases, with 9 bases sitting between them. CDR3 length: 15 residues. The V gene's germline CDR1 is MNHEY and CDR2 SMNVEV (reference sequence). This CDR3 reads CASSRLNSGANVLTF. DNA for the CDR3: TGTGCCAGCAGCCGTCTTAACTCTGGGGCCAACGTCCTGACTTTC.

The chain is built from TRBV5-1 and TRBJ1-3; D remains unclear. This CDR3 spans 15 amino acids. The V end was cut by 4 bases, the J end by 0 bases, with 11 bases between. Germline CDR1 and CDR2: SGHRS and YFSETQ. This CDR3 reads CASSPGQSSGNTIYF. The CDR3 nucleotides read TGCGCCAGCAGCCCCGGGCAGAGCTCTGGAAACACCATATATTTT.

This clone was seen a single time. V is TRBV2 and J is TRBJ1-1; D is perhaps TRBD1 (5 bases). The V end lost 2 bases, the J end lost 0 bases, and 10 bases lay between the germline ends. The CDR3 is made up of 15 amino acids. Looked up from germline, CDR1 is SNHLY and CDR2 is FYNNEI. CDR3 nucleotides: TGTGCCAGCAGTGAAAGGGGTCAGATGAACACTGAAGCTTTCTTT. The encoded protein is CASSERGQMNTEAFF.

This clone was seen once. The chain carries TRBV27 and TRBJ1-1; 11 bases agree with TRBD1. Trimming took 2 bases from V and 6 from J; bases not matched to a gene: 2. The germline CDR1 and CDR2 sequences are MNHEY and SMNVEV (reference sequence). The CDR3 has 14 residues. The CDR3 nucleotides read TGTGCCAGCAGTTTAGTGGGACAGGGGGCTGAAGCTTTCTTT. Amino acids: CASSLVGQGAEAFF.

The V and J genes are TRBV6-5 and TRBJ2-2; 8 bases match TRBD1. CDR1 and CDR2 from the germline V gene are MNHEY and SVGAGI. With V trimmed by 1 base and J by 1 base, 2 bases remained unmatched. CDR3 size: 16 residues. The CDR3 loop is CASSYLQGENTGELFF. CDR3 bases: TGTGCCAGCAGTTACTTACAGGGGGAGAACACCGGGGAGCTGTTTTTT.

J is TRBJ2-2 and V is TRBV5-1; 8 nucleotides match TRBD2. The germline V gene has CDR1 SGHRS and CDR2 YFSETQ. The CDR3 covers 16 residues. V gave up 4 bases and J gave up 1 base; unmatched junction bases: 6. The CDR3 DNA follows: TGCGCCAGCAGCCTGGCGGGACTAGGGAACACCGGGGAGCTGTTTTTT. The encoded protein is CASSLAGLGNTGELFF.

This chain joins TRBV29-1 and TRBJ1-1, with D hard to call. Trimming took 0 bases from V and 5 from J, leaving 13 bases between them. The CDR3 length is 14 residues. Germline V CDR1 and CDR2: SQVTM, ANQGSEA. The CDR3 bases are TGCAGCGTTGAAGAAGGCGCTACGGGGACTGAAGCTTTCTTT. Protein sequence: CSVEEGATGTEAFF.

V gene TRBV5-8 combines with J gene TRBJ1-1, with 9 bases identical to TRBD1. CDR1 is SGHTS and CDR2 is YDEGEE in the germline V gene. CDR3 length: 14 residues. V gave up 3 bases and J gave up 4 bases; unmatched junction bases: 4. The chain's CDR3 is CASSYRGQGTEAFF. The CDR3 coding sequence is TGTGCCAGCAGCTACAGGGGGCAGGGCACTGAAGCTTTCTTT.

The chain uses TRBV25-1 and TRBJ1-2; tentatively, D is TRBD1 (5 bases). The CDR3 is 16 residues long. Germline CDR1 MGHDK, CDR2 SYGVNS. The ends were cut back, 4 bases at V and 2 bases at J, with 17 bases in the middle. The CDR3 loop reads CASSAAAGPNNYGYTF. Here the CDR3 DNA reads TGTGCCAGCAGTGCTGCGGCGGGACCGAACAACTATGGCTACACCTTC.

The V call is TRBV19, the J call TRBJ1-2; a weak D match, TRBD1 (6 bases). This CDR3 spans 13 amino acids. Germline loops: CDR1 LNHDA, CDR2 SQIVND (reference sequence). The V end lost 5 bases, the J end lost 7 bases, and 14 bases lay between the germline ends. The CDR3 DNA reads TGTGCCAGTAGTGCCTCAACAGGGCTTGGCTACACCTTC. Protein product: CASSASTGLGYTF.

This clone was observed once. The chain employs TRBV19 and TRBJ2-7; 10 nucleotides agree with TRBD2. The length of the CDR3 is 15 residues. Germline assignment: CDR1 LNHDA and CDR2 SQIVND (reference sequence). With V trimmed by 6 bases and J by 3 bases, 8 bases remained unmatched. In DNA, the CDR3 is TGTGCCAGTAGACTCACCCTAGCGGGGGACTACGAGCAGTACTTC. Translating gives CASRLTLAGDYEQYF.

V usage is TRBV27 and J usage is TRBJ1-2, with 8 bases lining up with TRBD1. This CDR3 contains 13 residues. V was clipped by 2 bases and J by 7 bases; unmatched bases: 3. The germline gives CDR1 MNHEY, CDR2 SMNVEV (reference sequence). CDR3 residues: CASSLQGARGYTF. CDR3 DNA sequence: TGTGCCAGCAGTTTACAGGGGGCTCGTGGCTACACCTTC.

The gene calls are TRBV5-1 and TRBJ2-2; D unresolved. Trimming removed 1 base from V and 2 bases from J, with 9 bases in between. Germline V CDR1 and CDR2: SGHRS, YFSETQ. The CDR3 covers 15 residues. The CDR3 sequence: CASSLMGSNTGELFF. The CDR3 nucleotides read TGCGCCAGCAGCTTGATGGGGTCAAACACCGGGGAGCTGTTTTTT.

In this sample, this clone turned up once. J is TRBJ1-5 and V is TRBV6-1; possible D gene TRBD1, 6 bases. Between the trimmed V and J ends, which lost 4 bases and 0 bases, there was a span of 13 bases. There are 16 residues in the CDR3. Per germline, CDR1 MNHNS and CDR2 SASEGT. This CDR3 reads CASSARTVYSNQPQHF. CDR3 sequence (DNA): TGTGCCAGCAGTGCAAGGACAGTTTATAGCAATCAGCCCCAGCATTTT.

The chain recombines TRBV9 with TRBJ2-5; 11 bases line up with TRBD1. The CDR3 extends over 16 amino acids. Germline V gene lookup returns CDR1 SGDLS and CDR2 YYNGEE. V was pared by 2 bases and J by 4 bases, with 7 bases of the junction left unmatched. CDR3 coding DNA: TGTGCCAGCAGCGTTGGGAGCGGGACAGGGGGAGAGACCCAGTACTTC. Translation: CASSVGSGTGGETQYF.

The chain is built from TRBV3-1 (or the pseudogene TRBV3-2) and TRBJ2-1, with 9 positions matching TRBD2. The CDR3 extends over 16 amino acids. The V segment lost 0 bases and the J segment 9 bases; nucleotides outside the gene matches: 9. Germline loops: CDR1 LGHDT, CDR2 YNNKEL (reference sequence). The CDR3 DNA is TGTGCCAGCAGCCAAGAGGGCCTAGCGGGAATGGGTGAGCAGTTCTTC. Translating gives CASSQEGLAGMGEQFF.

The chain uses TRBV7-3 and TRBJ2-3, with 7 bases identical to TRBD1. After removal of 4 bases from V and 9 bases from J, the junction contained 4 bases not matched to a gene. Germline CDR1 reads SGHTA; CDR2 reads FQGTGA. The CDR3 is made up of 12 amino acids. CDR3: CASSSQGTTQYF. In DNA, the CDR3 is TGTGCCAGCAGCTCACAGGGGACCACGCAGTATTTT.

This clone appeared a single time. The genes are TRBV6-4 and TRBJ1-5; no clear D gene. V was clipped by 2 bases and J by 4 bases, with 12 bases between them. The germline CDR1 and CDR2 sequences are MRHNA and SNTAGT. This CDR3 region has 15 residues. The CDR3 DNA reads as TGTGCCAGCAGTGACCATTGCAGGTGTAATCAGCCCCAGCATTTT. Its protein is CASSDHCRCNQPQHF.

With regard to this clone: A read error may produce the germline difference seen at one junction end. The chain uses TRBV2 and TRBJ2-2, with TRBD2 identical over 9 bases. The CDR3 has 14 residues. Germline V gene sequence: CDR1 SNHLY, CDR2 FYNNEI. The CDR3 spells CARRSGGYTGELFF. CDR3 nucleotides: TGTGCCCGCAGAAGCGGGGGGTACACCGGGGAGCTGTTTTTT. The full variable domain, in which reference TRBV2 and TRBJ2-2 provide the parts outside the CDR3, is EPEVTQTPSHQVTQMGQEVILRCVPISNHLYFYWYRQILGQKVEFLVSFYNNEISEKSEIFDDQFSVERPDGSNFTLKIRSTKLEDSAMYFCARRSGGYTGELFFGEGSRLTVL.

This clone was detected only a few times. The J gene is TRBJ2-1, the V gene TRBV6-6; D might be TRBD1 or TRBD2, each matching 5 bases. This CDR3 has 16 amino acids. The germline V and J ends were trimmed by 0 bases and 7 bases, with 16 bases remaining between them. In germline, CDR1 is MNHNY, CDR2 SVGAGI (reference sequence). CDR3 bases: TGTGCCAGCAGTTACTCGAGGGAGAGGGGATATAATGAGCAGTTCTTC. It codes for CASSYSRERGYNEQFF.

The gene calls are TRBV7-2 and TRBJ2-1; TRBD1 agrees at 8 bases. CDR1 and CDR2 (germline): SGHTA, FQGNSA. This CDR3 comprises 15 residues. V shed 5 bases and J 3 bases; nucleotides not matched to a gene: 6. The CDR3 loop reads CASSPWDRNYNEQFF. CDR3 nucleotide sequence: TGTGCCAGCAGCCCCTGGGACAGGAACTACAATGAGCAGTTCTTC.

V is TRBV27 and J is TRBJ1-2; 10 nucleotides align to TRBD1. Germline CDR1 is MNHEY and CDR2 is SMNVEV (reference sequence). The CDR3 totals 15 residues. J was trimmed by 4 bases and V by 4 bases; bases with no gene match: 6. CDR3 in amino acids: CASSYGRDRGYGYTF. Here the CDR3 DNA reads TGTGCCAGCAGTTACGGACGGGACAGGGGCTATGGCTACACCTTC.

V and J are TRBV19 and TRBJ1-3; 7 nucleotides agree with TRBD1. This CDR3 comprises 14 residues. The germline CDR1 and CDR2 sequences are LNHDA and SQIVND (reference sequence). Trimming cost V 3 bases and J 10 bases; bases outside gene matches: 9. The CDR3 region is CASSISTGKSTIYF. DNA for the CDR3: TGTGCCAGTAGTATCTCGACAGGGAAATCGACCATATATTTT.

This chain connects TRBV9 to TRBJ1-2; D gene ambiguous. Germline V lookup: CDR1 SGDLS, CDR2 YYNGEE. Trimming removed 4 bases at V and 6 bases at J, with 16 bases between. This CDR3 contains 14 residues. The CDR3 sequence is CASSPLPTRDGYTF. The CDR3 nucleotides are TGTGCCAGCAGCCCCCTCCCTACACGGGATGGCTACACCTTC.

This chain links TRBV12-5 with TRBJ1-1; 7 nucleotides line up with TRBD1. This CDR3 is 12 amino acids long. V trimming: 6 bases; J trimming: 4 bases; junction bases outside the gene matches: 2. Germline-derived CDR1 and CDR2 are LGHNT and FRNRAP. CDR3 nucleotides: TGTGCTAGTGGCCAGGGGGGCACTGAAGCTTTCTTT. This sequence encodes CASGQGGTEAFF.

The chain links TRBV12-3 or TRBV12-4 to TRBJ2-7; D gene uncertain. This CDR3 is built from 13 residues. Deletions cut 3 bases from V and 4 bases from J, with 10 bases between. The DNA of the CDR3 is TGTGCCAGCAGTTTCGAGGTGGGGTACGAGCAGTACTTC. Amino acid sequence: CASSFEVGYEQYF.

This chain links TRBV12-3 or TRBV12-4 with TRBJ2-3; D is unresolved. V shed 2 bases and J shed 13 bases, with 10 bases lying between them. CDR3 length equals 11 residues. The CDR3 protein is CASSLNLVEYF. In DNA, the CDR3 is TGTGCCAGCAGTTTAAATCTCGTGGAGTATTTT.

V usage is TRBV25-1 and J usage is TRBJ1-6; TRBD1 matches 10 bases. The junction had 9 bases not matched to a gene; V was cut back by 5 bases and J by 8 bases. CDR1 and CDR2 (germline): MGHDK, SYGVNS. CDR3 length: 16 residues. As DNA, the CDR3 is TGTGCCAGCAGTTCCACGGGACAGGGGTCTCATTCACCCCTCCACTTT. Protein product: CASSSTGQGSHSPLHF.

In this sample, this clone turned up once. The CDR3 DNA sequence: TGTGCCAGCAGTCCCGCGGGGGGTACCTACAATGAGCAGTTCTTC. Residues: CASSPAGGTYNEQFF. The V gene is TRBV28, the J gene TRBJ2-1; TRBD2 matches at 8 bases. The CDR3 length is 15 residues. The germline gives CDR1 MDHEN, CDR2 SYDVKM. Germline trimming cut 5 bases from V and 2 bases from J; bases unmatched to any gene: 5.